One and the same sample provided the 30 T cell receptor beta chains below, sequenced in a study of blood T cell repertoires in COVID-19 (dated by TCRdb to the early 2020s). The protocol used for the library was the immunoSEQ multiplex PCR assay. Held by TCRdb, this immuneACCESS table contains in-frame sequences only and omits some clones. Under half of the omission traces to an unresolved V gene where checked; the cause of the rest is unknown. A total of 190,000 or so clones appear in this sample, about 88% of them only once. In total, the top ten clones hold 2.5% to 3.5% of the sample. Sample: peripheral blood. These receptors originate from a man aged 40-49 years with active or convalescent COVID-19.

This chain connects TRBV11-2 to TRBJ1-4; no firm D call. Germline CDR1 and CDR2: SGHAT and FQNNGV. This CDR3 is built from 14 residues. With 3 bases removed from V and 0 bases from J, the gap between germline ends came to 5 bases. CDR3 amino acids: CASSLSATNEKLFF. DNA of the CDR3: TGTGCCAGCAGCTTGTCAGCAACTAATGAAAAACTGTTTTTT.

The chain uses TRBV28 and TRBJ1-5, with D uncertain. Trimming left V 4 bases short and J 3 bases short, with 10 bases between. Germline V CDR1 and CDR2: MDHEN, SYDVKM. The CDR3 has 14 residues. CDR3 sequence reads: CASSSPSINQPQHF. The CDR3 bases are TGTGCCAGCAGTTCACCTTCTATCAATCAGCCCCAGCATTTT.

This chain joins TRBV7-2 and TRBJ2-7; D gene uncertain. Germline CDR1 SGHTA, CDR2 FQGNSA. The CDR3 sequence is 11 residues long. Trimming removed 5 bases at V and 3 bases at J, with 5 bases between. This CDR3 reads CASSLYYEQYF. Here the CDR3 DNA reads TGTGCCAGCAGCCTCTACTACGAGCAGTACTTC.

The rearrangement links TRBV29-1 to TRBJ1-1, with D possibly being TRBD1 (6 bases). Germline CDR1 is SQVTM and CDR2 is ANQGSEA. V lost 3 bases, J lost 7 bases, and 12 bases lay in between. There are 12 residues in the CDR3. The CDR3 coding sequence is TGCAGCGTTGACAGGACAGCAGTTGAAGCTTTCTTT. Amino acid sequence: CSVDRTAVEAFF.

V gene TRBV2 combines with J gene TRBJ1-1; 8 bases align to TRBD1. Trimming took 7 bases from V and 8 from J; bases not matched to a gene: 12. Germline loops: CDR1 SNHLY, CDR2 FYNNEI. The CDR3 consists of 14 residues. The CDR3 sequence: CASKNDRGNGEAFF. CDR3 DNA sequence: TGTGCCAGCAAAAATGACAGGGGTAATGGAGAAGCTTTCTTT.

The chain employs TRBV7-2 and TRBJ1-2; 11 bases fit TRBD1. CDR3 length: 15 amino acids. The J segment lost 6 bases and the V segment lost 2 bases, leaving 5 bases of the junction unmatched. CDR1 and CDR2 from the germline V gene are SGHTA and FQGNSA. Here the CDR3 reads CASSLRTGGFDGYTF. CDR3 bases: TGTGCCAGCAGCTTAAGGACAGGGGGCTTCGATGGCTACACCTTC.

In DNA, the CDR3 is TGTGCCTGGAGCGGGACTACCAATGAGCAGTTCTTC. Translated, it gives CAWSGTTNEQFF. V and J are TRBV30 and TRBJ2-1; TRBD2 agrees at 7 bases. The length of the CDR3 is 12 residues. The germline gives CDR1 GTSNPN, CDR2 SVGIG (reference sequence). Unmatched junction bases numbered 2, after V lost 3 bases and J lost 6 bases.

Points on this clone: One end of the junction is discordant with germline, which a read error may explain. As DNA, the CDR3 is TGTGCTAGCAGCACCAACGCGGGGGCTTCGGGAGAGACCCAGTACTTC. Protein sequence: CASSTNAGASGETQYF. V usage is TRBV7-7 and J usage is TRBJ2-5; TRBD2 might be the D (7 bases). The CDR3 consists of 16 residues. Germline V gene lookup returns CDR1 SSHAT and CDR2 FNYEAQ (reference sequence). The complete variable domain, with remaining parts taken from reference TRBV7-7 and TRBJ2-5, reads GAGVSQSPRYKVTKRGQDVTLRCDPISSHATLYWYQQALGQGPEFLTYFNYEAQPDKSGLPSDRFSAERPEGSISTLTIQRTEQRDSAMYRCASSTNAGASGETQYFGPGTRLLVL.

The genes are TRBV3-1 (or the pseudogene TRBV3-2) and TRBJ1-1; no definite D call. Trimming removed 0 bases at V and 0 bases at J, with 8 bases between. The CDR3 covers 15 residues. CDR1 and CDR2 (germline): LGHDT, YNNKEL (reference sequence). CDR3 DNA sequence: TGTGCCAGCAGCCAAGAATCCATTCTGAACACTGAAGCTTTCTTT. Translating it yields CASSQESILNTEAFF.

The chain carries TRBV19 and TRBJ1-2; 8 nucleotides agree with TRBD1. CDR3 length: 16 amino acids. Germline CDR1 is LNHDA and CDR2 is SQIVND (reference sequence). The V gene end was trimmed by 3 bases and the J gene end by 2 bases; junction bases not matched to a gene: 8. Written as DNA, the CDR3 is TGTGCCAGTAGTATCAGGACAGGGAATTTGAACTATGGCTACACCTTC. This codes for CASSIRTGNLNYGYTF.

CDR3 nucleotides: TGTGCCAGCAGCACCCCGGACAGTCCGGGGGAGCTGTTTTTT. Translated: CASSTPDSPGELFF. J is TRBJ2-2 and V is TRBV7-3; D is perhaps TRBD1 (6 bases). CDR1 is SGHTA, CDR2 FQGTGA, per germline. Trimming took off 5 bases at V and 8 bases at J, with 15 bases between the two ends. CDR3 size: 14 residues. Combining the CDR3 with reference TRBV7-3 and TRBJ2-2 gives the whole variable domain GAGVSQTPSNKVTEKGKYVELRCDPISGHTALYWYRQSLGQGPEFLIYFQGTGAADDSGLPNDRFFAVRPEGSVSTLKIQRTERGDSAVYLCASSTPDSPGELFFGEGSRLTVL.

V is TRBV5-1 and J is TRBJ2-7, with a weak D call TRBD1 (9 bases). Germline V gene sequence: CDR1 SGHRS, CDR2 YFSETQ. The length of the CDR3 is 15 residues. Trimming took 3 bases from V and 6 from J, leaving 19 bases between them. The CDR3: CASSSGGGTGREQYF. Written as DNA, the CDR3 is TGCGCCAGCAGCTCCGGGGGGGGGACAGGGCGCGAGCAGTACTTC.

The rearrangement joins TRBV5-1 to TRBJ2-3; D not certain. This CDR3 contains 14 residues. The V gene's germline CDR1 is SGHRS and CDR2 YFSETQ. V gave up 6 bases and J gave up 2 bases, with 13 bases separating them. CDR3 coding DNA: TGCGCCAGCAACCCCGCGACTGCCACAGATACGCAGTATTTT. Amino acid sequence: CASNPATATDTQYF.

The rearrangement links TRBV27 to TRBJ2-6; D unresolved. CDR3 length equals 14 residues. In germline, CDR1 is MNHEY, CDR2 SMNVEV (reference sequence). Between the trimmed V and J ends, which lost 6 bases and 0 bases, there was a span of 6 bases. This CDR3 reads CASRSYSGANVLTF. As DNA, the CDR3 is TGTGCCAGCAGGTCGTACTCTGGGGCCAACGTCCTGACTTTC.

In DNA, the CDR3 is TGCGCCAGCAGTGAGTCCCTAAATTCACCCCTCCACTTT. It is translated as CASSESLNSPLHF. The chain combines TRBV10-1 with TRBJ1-6; no reliable D call. Per the germline V gene, CDR1 is WNHNN and CDR2 is SYGVQD (reference sequence). The CDR3 has 13 residues. V lost 0 bases, J lost 7 bases, and 4 bases lay in between.

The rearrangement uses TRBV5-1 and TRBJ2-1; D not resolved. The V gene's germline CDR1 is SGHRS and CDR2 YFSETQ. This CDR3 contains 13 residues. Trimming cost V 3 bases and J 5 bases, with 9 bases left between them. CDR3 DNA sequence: TGCGCCAGCAGCTCTGCCAGGAACAATGAGCAGTTCTTC. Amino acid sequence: CASSSARNNEQFF. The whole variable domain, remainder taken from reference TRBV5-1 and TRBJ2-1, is KAGVTQTPRYLIKTRGQQVTLSCSPISGHRSVSWYQQTPGQGLQFLFEYFSETQRNKGNFPGRFSGRQFSNSRSEMNVSTLELGDSALYLCASSSARNNEQFFGPGTRLTVL.

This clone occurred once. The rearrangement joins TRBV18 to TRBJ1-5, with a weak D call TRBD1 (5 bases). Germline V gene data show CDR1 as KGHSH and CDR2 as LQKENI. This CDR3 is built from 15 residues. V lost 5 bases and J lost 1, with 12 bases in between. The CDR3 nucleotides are TGTGCCAGCTCAACCCAGGGCTTAAGCAATCAGCCCCAGCATTTT. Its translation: CASSTQGLSNQPQHF.

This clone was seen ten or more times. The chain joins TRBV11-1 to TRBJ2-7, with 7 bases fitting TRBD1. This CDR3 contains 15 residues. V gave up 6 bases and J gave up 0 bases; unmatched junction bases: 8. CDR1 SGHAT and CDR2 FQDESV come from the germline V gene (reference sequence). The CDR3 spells CASSLGTVNSYEQYF. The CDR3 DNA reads TGTGCCAGCAGTTTGGGGACAGTTAACTCCTACGAGCAGTACTTC.

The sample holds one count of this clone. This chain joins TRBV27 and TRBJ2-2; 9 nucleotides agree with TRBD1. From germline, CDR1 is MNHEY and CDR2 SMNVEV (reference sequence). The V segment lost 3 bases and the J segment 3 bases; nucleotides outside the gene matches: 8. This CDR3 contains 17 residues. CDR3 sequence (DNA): TGTGCCAGCAGTTTGGGCCCGGGACAGGGATACACCGGGGAGCTGTTTTTT. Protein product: CASSLGPGQGYTGELFF.

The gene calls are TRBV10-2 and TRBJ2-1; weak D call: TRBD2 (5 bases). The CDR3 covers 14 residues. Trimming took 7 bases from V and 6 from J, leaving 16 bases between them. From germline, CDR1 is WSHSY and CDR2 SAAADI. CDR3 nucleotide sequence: TGCGCCAGCATGTCCGTACGGAGGTCCAATGAGCAGTTCTTC. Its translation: CASMSVRRSNEQFF.

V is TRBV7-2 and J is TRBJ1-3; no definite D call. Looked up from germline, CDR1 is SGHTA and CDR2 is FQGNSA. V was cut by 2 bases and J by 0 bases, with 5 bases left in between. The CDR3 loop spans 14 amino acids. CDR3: CASSLRSSGNTIYF. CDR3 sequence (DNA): TGTGCCAGCAGCTTAAGGAGCTCTGGAAACACCATATATTTT.

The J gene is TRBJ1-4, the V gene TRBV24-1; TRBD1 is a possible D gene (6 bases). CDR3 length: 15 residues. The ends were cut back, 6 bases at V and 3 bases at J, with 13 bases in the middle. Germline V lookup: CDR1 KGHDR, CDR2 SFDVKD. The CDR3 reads CATSSYRAANEKLFF. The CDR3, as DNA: TGTGCCACCAGTTCCTACAGGGCGGCTAATGAAAAACTGTTTTTT.

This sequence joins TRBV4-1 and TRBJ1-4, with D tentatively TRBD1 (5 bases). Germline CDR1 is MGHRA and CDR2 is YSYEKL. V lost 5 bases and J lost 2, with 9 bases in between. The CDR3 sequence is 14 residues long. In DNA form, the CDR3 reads TGCGCCAGCAGCGGCGGGGGGACTAATGAAAAACTGTTTTTT. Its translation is CASSGGGTNEKLFF.

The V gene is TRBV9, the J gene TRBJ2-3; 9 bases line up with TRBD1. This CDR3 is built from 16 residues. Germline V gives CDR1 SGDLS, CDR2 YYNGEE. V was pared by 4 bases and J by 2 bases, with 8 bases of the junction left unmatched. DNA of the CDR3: TGTGCCAGCAGCCCACGGACAGGGGCCGTCACAGATACGCAGTATTTT. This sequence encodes CASSPRTGAVTDTQYF.

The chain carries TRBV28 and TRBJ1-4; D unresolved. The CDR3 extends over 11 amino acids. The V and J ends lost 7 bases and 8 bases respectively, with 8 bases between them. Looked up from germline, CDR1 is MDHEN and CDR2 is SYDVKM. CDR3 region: CASNLGEKLFF. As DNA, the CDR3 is TGTGCCAGCAACCTGGGCGAAAAACTGTTTTTT.

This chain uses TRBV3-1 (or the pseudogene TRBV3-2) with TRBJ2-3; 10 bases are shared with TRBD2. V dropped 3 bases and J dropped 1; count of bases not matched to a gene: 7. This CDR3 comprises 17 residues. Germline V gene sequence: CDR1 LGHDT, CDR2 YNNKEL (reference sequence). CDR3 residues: CASSHGKRGGGTDTQYF. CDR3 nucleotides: TGTGCCAGCAGCCACGGGAAGCGGGGGGGCGGCACAGATACGCAGTATTTT.

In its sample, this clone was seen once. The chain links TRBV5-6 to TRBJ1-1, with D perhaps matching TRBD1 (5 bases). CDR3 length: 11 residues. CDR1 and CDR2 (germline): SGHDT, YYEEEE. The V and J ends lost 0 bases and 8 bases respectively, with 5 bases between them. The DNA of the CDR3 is TGTGCCAGCAGCTTGGGGGGCGAAGCTTTCTTT. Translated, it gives CASSLGGEAFF.

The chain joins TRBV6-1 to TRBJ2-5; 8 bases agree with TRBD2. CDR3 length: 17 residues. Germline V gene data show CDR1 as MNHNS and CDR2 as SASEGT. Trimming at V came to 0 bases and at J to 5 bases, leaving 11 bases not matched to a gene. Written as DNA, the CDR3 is TGTGCCAGCAGTGAAGCAGCGGGGGCACCCCCCGGGGAGACCCAGTACTTC. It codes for CASSEAAGAPPGETQYF.

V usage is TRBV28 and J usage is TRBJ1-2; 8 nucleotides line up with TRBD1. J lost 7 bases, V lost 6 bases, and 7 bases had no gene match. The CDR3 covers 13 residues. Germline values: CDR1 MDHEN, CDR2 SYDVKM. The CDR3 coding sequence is TGTGCCAGCAGAGGACAGGGTGCGGGTGGCTACACCTTC. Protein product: CASRGQGAGGYTF.

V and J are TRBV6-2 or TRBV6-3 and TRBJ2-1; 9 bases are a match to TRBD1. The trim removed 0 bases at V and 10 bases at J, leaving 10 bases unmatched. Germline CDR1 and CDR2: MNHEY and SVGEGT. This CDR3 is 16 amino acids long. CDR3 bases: TGTGCCAGCAGTTACTCGATGGGGACAGGGATTTTGGAGCAGTTCTTC. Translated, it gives CASSYSMGTGILEQFF.